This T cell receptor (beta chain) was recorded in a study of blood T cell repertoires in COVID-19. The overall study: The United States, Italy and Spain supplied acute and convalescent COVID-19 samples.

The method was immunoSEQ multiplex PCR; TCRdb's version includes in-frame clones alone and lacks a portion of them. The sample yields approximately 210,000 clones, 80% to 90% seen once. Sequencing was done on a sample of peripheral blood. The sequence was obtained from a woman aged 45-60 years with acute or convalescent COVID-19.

The CDR3 spells CAISESPQGPNYGYTF. The CDR3 bases are TGTGCCATCAGTGAGTCACCACAGGGGCCTAACTATGGCTACACCTTC. The V and J genes are TRBV10-3 and TRBJ1-2; 7 bases are shared with TRBD1. V dropped 0 bases and J dropped 0; count of bases not matched to a gene: 4. CDR3 size: 16 residues. Germline CDR1 is ENHRY and CDR2 is SYGVKD.